One T cell receptor beta chain is described in this entry. This sample was included in a study of sequential checkpoint blockade in melanoma. The overall study: Arm A got nivolumab then ipilimumab; arm B the reverse, 1:1. Each arm's sequence ended with maintenance nivolumab.

The CDR3 loop spans 18 amino acids. V gave up 4 bases and J gave up 4 bases; unmatched junction bases: 14. Germline values: CDR1 MDHEN, CDR2 SYDVKM. Treatment defined: randomized to nivolumab then ipilimumab (arm A) or the reverse (arm B). Sorted cells were live CD3+CD8+, lacking CD19 and CD56, from PBMCs. Some clones are missing from TCRdb's copy, which holds only in-frame ones; the method was immunoSEQ multiplex PCR. The sample lists 20,000 to 25,000 clones, about four fifths seen once, with roughly 11% in the top ten. The receptor's source is a human donor with melanoma. The V gene is TRBV28, the J gene TRBJ2-7; TRBD2 agrees at 12 bases. The source material was CD8+ T cells sorted from blood (inferred from file names), sampled from a patient given nivolumab and ipilimumab in sequence. CDR3 sequence reads: CASSSDTPLAGGRYEQYF. The CDR3 coding sequence is TGTGCCAGCAGTTCGGATACGCCGCTAGCGGGAGGGAGGTACGAGCAGTACTTC.